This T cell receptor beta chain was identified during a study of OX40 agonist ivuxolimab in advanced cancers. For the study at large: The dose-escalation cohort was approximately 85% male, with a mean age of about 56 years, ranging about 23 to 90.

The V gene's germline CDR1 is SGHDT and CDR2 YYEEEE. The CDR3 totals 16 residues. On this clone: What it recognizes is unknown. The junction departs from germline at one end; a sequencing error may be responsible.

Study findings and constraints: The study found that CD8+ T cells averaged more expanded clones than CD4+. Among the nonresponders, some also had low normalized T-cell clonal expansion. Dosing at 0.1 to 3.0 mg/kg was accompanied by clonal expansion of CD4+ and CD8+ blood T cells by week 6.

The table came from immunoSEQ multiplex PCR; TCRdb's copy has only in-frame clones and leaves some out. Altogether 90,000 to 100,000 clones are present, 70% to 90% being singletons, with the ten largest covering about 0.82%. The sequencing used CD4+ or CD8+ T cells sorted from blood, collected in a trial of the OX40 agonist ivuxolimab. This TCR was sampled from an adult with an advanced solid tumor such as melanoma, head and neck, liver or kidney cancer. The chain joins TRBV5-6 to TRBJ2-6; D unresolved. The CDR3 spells CASNLGWGGGANVLTF. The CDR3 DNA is TGTGCCAGCAACTTGGGTTGGGGTGGTGGGGCCAACGTCCTGACTTTC.